The 10 T cell receptor beta chains listed next were all sequenced from one sample in a study of blood T cell repertoires in COVID-19. The assay was immunoSEQ multiplex PCR, and TCRdb's table has in-frame clones only and misses some. The data contain more than 85,000 clones, about nine tenths of them singletons. Sequenced material: peripheral blood. Receptor source: a woman in her 70s with acute or convalescent COVID-19.

This clone was seen a handful of times. This CDR3 reads CASSFRGNTGELFF. The CDR3, as DNA: TGTGCCAGCAGCTTTCGGGGGAACACCGGGGAGCTGTTTTTT. The chain couples TRBV11-3 to TRBJ2-2, with D maybe TRBD2 (5 bases). The length of the CDR3 is 14 residues. Between the trimmed V and J ends, which lost 3 bases and 1 base, there was a span of 6 bases. CDR1 and CDR2 (germline): SGHNT, YENEEA. The variable domain in full, with the rest retrieved from reference TRBV11-3 and TRBJ2-2, is EAGVVQSPRYKIIEKKQPVAFWCNPISGHNTLYWYLQNLGQGPELLIRYENEEAVDDSQLPKDRFSAERLKGVDSTLKIQPAELGDSAVYLCASSFRGNTGELFFGEGSRLTVL.

The chain employs TRBV25-1 and TRBJ2-1, with 7 bases that match TRBD2. The CDR3 runs to 16 residues. V lost 6 bases, J lost 1 base, and 9 bases stayed unmatched. The germline gives CDR1 MGHDK, CDR2 SYGVNS. In DNA, the CDR3 is TGTGCCAGCAGGGGATCGACTAGCTTATCCTACAATGAGCAGTTCTTC. Amino acids: CASRGSTSLSYNEQFF.

The chain has TRBV5-1 and TRBJ2-1, with TRBD1 matching over 7 bases. Germline CDR1 is SGHRS and CDR2 is YFSETQ. V lost 1 base and J lost 0; bases outside the gene matches: 10. The CDR3 contains 18 residues. CDR3 sequence (DNA): TGCGCCAGCAGCTTGTTCCCCGCTTCAGGGGGCTCCTACAATGAGCAGTTCTTC. It yields the protein CASSLFPASGGSYNEQFF.

This chain connects TRBV27 to TRBJ1-2, with D tentatively TRBD1 (5 bases). CDR3 size: 14 residues. The germline V gene encodes CDR1 MNHEY and CDR2 SMNVEV (reference sequence). Trimming left V 4 bases short and J 8 bases short, with 17 bases between. CDR3 bases: TGTGCCAGCAGTTCCCGCGGGACGTCGAACGGCTACACCTTC. Its translation: CASSSRGTSNGYTF.

The rearrangement joins TRBV10-3 to TRBJ1-1; 8 bases agree with TRBD1. Germline CDR1 and CDR2: ENHRY and SYGVKD. CDR3 size: 12 residues. The junction had 4 bases not matched to a gene; V was cut back by 4 bases and J by 9 bases. CDR3 in amino acids: CAISVDRAKAFF. CDR3 in DNA: TGTGCCATCAGTGTGGACAGGGCGAAAGCTTTCTTT.

This rearrangement joins TRBV5-1 to TRBJ1-1; 8 nucleotides align to TRBD1. CDR1 SGHRS and CDR2 YFSETQ come from the germline V gene. The CDR3 has 14 residues. After removal of 7 bases from V and 1 base from J, the junction contained 6 bases not matched to a gene. The CDR3 DNA follows: TGCGCCAGCGTACAGGGGGGGCAGAACACTGAAGCTTTCTTT. This codes for CASVQGGQNTEAFF.

In its sample, this clone was seen a few times. The chain couples TRBV6-6 to TRBJ1-2, with 9 bases lining up with TRBD1. From germline, CDR1 is MNHNY and CDR2 SVGAGI (reference sequence). The CDR3 has 13 residues. V shed 6 bases and J 7 bases; nucleotides not matched to a gene: 6. Written as DNA, the CDR3 is TGTGCCAGCAGGCGAACAGGGGGCTCTGGCTACACCTTC. Translated, it gives CASRRTGGSGYTF.

The gene calls are TRBV7-2 and TRBJ2-1; perhaps TRBD2 as D (6 bases). CDR1 SGHTA and CDR2 FQGNSA come from the germline V gene. The CDR3 loop spans 17 amino acids. Trimming cost V 0 bases and J 4 bases, with 16 bases left between them. Here the CDR3 DNA reads TGTGCCAGCAGCTTAGCGGCGGGGCAATGGGGTTACAATGAGCAGTTCTTC. The encoded protein is CASSLAAGQWGYNEQFF.

The chain is built from TRBV29-1 and TRBJ2-3; D remains ambiguous. CDR1 and CDR2 from the germline V gene are SQVTM and ANQGSEA. The CDR3 sequence is 12 residues long. Trimming pared 3 bases from V and 3 bases from J, leaving 7 bases between. Written as DNA, the CDR3 is TGCAGCGTTGATAAGGAGACAGATACGCAGTATTTT. Translating it yields CSVDKETDTQYF.

The chain has TRBV6-6 and TRBJ2-7, with D perhaps TRBD2 (5 bases). Trimming removed 4 bases from V and 3 bases from J, with 13 bases in between. The CDR3 length is 14 residues. CDR1 is MNHNY, CDR2 SVGAGI, per germline (reference sequence). The CDR3 spells CASSLGARDYEQYV. In nucleotides, the CDR3 is TGTGCCAGCAGTTTGGGAGCCCGAGACTACGAGCAGTACGTC.